This T cell receptor (beta chain) is from a study of shared clonotypes between healthy human individuals. Findings of the study overall: Clonotype sharing among donors was thought likely to change with sequencing depth.

Profiling relied on immunoSEQ multiplex PCR, and the TCRdb table lists in-frame clones only, not all of them. The repertoire holds 170,000 or so clones, about 68% seen once, with about 10% in the top ten. Trimming pared 5 bases from V and 5 bases from J, leaving 12 bases between. This CDR3 has 13 amino acids. Germline V gives CDR1 MGHDK, CDR2 SYGVNS. This clone has more than one count but fewer than ten. Its antigen is undetermined. V and J are TRBV25-1 and TRBJ1-2, with D maybe TRBD1 (6 bases). Sequencing was done on a sample of memory CD4+ T cells sorted from blood. Regarding subset: CD45RA-negative fraction. This receptor was identified in a young man in good health. The CDR3 DNA reads TGTGCCAGCAGTCCCGGGACAAATTATGGCTACACCTTC. It codes for CASSPGTNYGYTF.